The 14 T cell receptor beta chains presented below share a single source sample, sequenced in a study of shared clonotypes between healthy human individuals. Sequencing was performed with immunoSEQ multiplex PCR; in TCRdb, only in-frame clones are kept and a portion is missing. The profile covers more than 900,000 clones, with 70% to 80% appearing a single time and 0.61% taken by the ten largest. Input material: memory CD4+ T cells from PBMCs. Sample subset: CD45RA-negative fraction. The receptor source for this set is a man between 18 and 35 years old in good health. Some clones in this sample may be carry-over from other donors' samples.

CDR3 nucleotide sequence: TGTGCCAGTAGTATAACAGCTGAAGCTTTCTTT. The encoded protein is CASSITAEAFF. The chain employs TRBV19 and TRBJ1-1, with D unclear. The V end was cut by 2 bases, the J end by 6 bases, with 4 bases between. The CDR3 length is 11 residues. In germline, CDR1 is LNHDA, CDR2 SQIVND (reference sequence). The full variable domain, with the rest looked up from reference TRBV19 and TRBJ1-1, is DGGITQSPKYLFRKEGQNVTLSCEQNLNHDAMYWYRQDPGQGLRLIYYSQIVNDFQKGDIAEGYSVSREKKESFPLTVTSAQKNPTAFYLCASSITAEAFFGQGTRLTVV.

This clone was observed once. The sample carries other DNA sequences with the same CDR3. V is TRBV7-8 and J is TRBJ2-5; TRBD1 matches 9 bases. There are 14 residues in the CDR3. Unmatched junction bases numbered 4, after V lost 4 bases and J lost 4 bases. CDR1 and CDR2 (germline): SGHVS, FQNEAQ. CDR3 coding DNA: TGTGCCAGCAGCTCAACGACAGGGGGAGAGACCCAGTACTTC. It encodes CASSSTTGGETQYF. The full variable domain, rest sourced from reference TRBV7-8 and TRBJ2-5, is GAGVSQSPRYKVAKRGQDVALRCDPISGHVSLFWYQQALGQGPEFLTYFQNEAQLDKSGLPSDRFFAERPEGSVSTLKIQRTQQEDSAVYLCASSSTTGGETQYFGPGTRLLVL.

With regard to this clone: The likely explanation is a read error, given a far larger clone one base away. V gene TRBV7-2 combines with J gene TRBJ2-3; weak D call: TRBD1 (6 bases). The CDR3 totals 13 residues. CDR1 SGHTA and CDR2 FQGNSA come from the germline V gene. The CDR3 loop is CASKSGVTDKQYF. The CDR3 coding sequence is TGTGCCAGCAAATCAGGGGTAACAGATAAGCAGTATTTT.

This chain joins TRBV7-9 and TRBJ2-7; the D gene is possibly TRBD2 (5 bases). The CDR3 consists of 13 residues. The germline CDR1 and CDR2 sequences are SEHNR and FQNEAQ (reference sequence). Trimming took off 2 bases at V and 6 bases at J, with 11 bases between the two ends. As DNA, the CDR3 is TGTGCCAGCAGCTTAAGTACGGGGAGCGAGCAGTACTTC. Translation gives CASSLSTGSEQYF. Full variable domain (missing parts from reference TRBV7-9 and TRBJ2-7): DTGVSQNPRHKITKRGQNVTFRCDPISEHNRLYWYRQTLGQGPEFLTYFQNEAQLEKSRLLSDRFSAERPKGSFSTLEIQRTEQGDSAMYLCASSLSTGSEQYFGPGTRLTVT.

The genes are TRBV6-6 and TRBJ2-2; 7 bases fit TRBD1. The germline V gene has CDR1 MNHNY and CDR2 SVGAGI (reference sequence). The trim removed 0 bases at V and 3 bases at J, leaving 1 base unmatched. This CDR3 has 15 amino acids. The CDR3, as DNA: TGTGCCAGCAGTTACTCGACAGGGTACACCGGGGAGCTGTTTTTT. Protein sequence: CASSYSTGYTGELFF.

This clone has just a few counts. V is TRBV4-1 and J is TRBJ1-1; 7 bases fit TRBD1. This CDR3 contains 14 residues. The ends lost 4 bases at V and 4 bases at J; junction bases unmatched: 6. CDR1 and CDR2 (germline): MGHRA, YSYEKL. In nucleotides, the CDR3 is TGCGCCAGCAGCCTTGAGGACAGGAGCACTGAAGCTTTCTTT. Amino acids: CASSLEDRSTEAFF.

This clone appeared once. The V call is TRBV5-1, the J call TRBJ1-4; D may be TRBD1 (5 bases). V was pared by 4 bases and J by 7 bases, with 14 bases between. The CDR3 is 14 amino acids. Per the germline V gene, CDR1 is SGHRS and CDR2 is YFSETQ. The DNA for the CDR3 is TGCGCCAGCAGCCCGGGGGGAATTGGTGAAAAACTGTTTTTT. As protein: CASSPGGIGEKLFF.

The rearrangement joins TRBV14 to TRBJ2-4, with D possibly called TRBD1 or TRBD2 (5 bases each). Germline V gives CDR1 SGHDN, CDR2 FVKESK. CDR3 size: 18 residues. Trimming removed 0 bases from V and 5 bases from J, with 20 bases in between. The chain's CDR3 is CASSQDQTLGRGENIQYF. CDR3 DNA: TGTGCCAGCAGCCAAGATCAAACTTTAGGGCGAGGGGAAAACATTCAGTACTTC.

In its sample, this clone was seen once. This chain joins TRBV25-1 and TRBJ2-7; TRBD1 aligns across 7 bases. Trimming removed 3 bases from V and 9 bases from J; junction bases left unmatched: 14. Germline V CDR1 and CDR2: MGHDK, SYGVNS. The CDR3 contains 15 residues. The CDR3 DNA follows: TGTGCCAGCAGTGATCCCCGACAGGGCTCTGGGGGGCAGTACTTC. Amino acid sequence: CASSDPRQGSGGQYF.

This rearrangement joins TRBV2 to TRBJ1-2; D unresolved. The V gene's germline CDR1 is SNHLY and CDR2 FYNNEI. V lost 4 bases to trimming and J lost 6 bases, with 12 bases between them. The CDR3 runs 13 residues. For the CDR3, the DNA is TGTGCCAGCAGTGTTGAAGGGTTGGATGGCTACACCTTC. It encodes CASSVEGLDGYTF.

This sequence joins TRBV5-6 and TRBJ2-1, with 11 bases fitting TRBD2. The CDR3 extends over 18 amino acids. The V gene end was trimmed by 5 bases and the J gene end by 1 base; junction bases not matched to a gene: 11. Germline V gene sequence: CDR1 SGHDT, CDR2 YYEEEE. The CDR3 region is CASRRSGRDYYSYNEQFF. The CDR3 DNA follows: TGTGCCAGCAGACGTAGCGGGAGGGATTACTATTCCTACAATGAGCAGTTCTTC.

V and J are TRBV7-2 and TRBJ1-5; TRBD1 matches at 9 bases. Germline V gene lookup returns CDR1 SGHTA and CDR2 FQGNSA. The CDR3 consists of 15 residues. The junction had 6 bases not matched to a gene; V was cut back by 5 bases and J by 4 bases. The CDR3 DNA reads TGTGCCAGCAGCATCATCGGGACAGGGAATCAGCCCCAGCATTTT. Residues: CASSIIGTGNQPQHF.

V usage is TRBV5-4 and J usage is TRBJ2-3; maybe TRBD1 (5 bases). From germline, CDR1 is SGHNT and CDR2 YYREEE (reference sequence). The CDR3 totals 14 residues. Trimming cost V 8 bases and J 0 bases, with 13 bases left between them. CDR3 in DNA: TGTGCCAGTATCGACAGAACTAGCACAGATACGCAGTATTTT. Translated, it gives CASIDRTSTDTQYF.

The chain employs TRBV5-4 and TRBJ1-1, with no clear D. In germline, CDR1 is SGHNT, CDR2 YYREEE (reference sequence). The CDR3 extends over 16 amino acids. V gave up 4 bases and J gave up 0 bases, with 16 bases separating them. The CDR3 region is CASSPNPQKMNTEAFF. CDR3 DNA: TGTGCCAGCAGCCCGAACCCTCAGAAGATGAACACTGAAGCTTTCTTT.